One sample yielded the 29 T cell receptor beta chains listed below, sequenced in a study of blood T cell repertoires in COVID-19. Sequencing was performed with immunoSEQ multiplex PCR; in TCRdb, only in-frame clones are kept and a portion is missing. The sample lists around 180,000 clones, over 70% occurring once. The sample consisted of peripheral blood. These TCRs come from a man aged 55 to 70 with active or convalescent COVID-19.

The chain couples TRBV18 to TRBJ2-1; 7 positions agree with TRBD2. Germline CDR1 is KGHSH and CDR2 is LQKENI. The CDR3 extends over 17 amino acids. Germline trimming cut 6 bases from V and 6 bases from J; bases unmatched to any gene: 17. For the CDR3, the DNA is TGTGCCAGCTCGCTGGCTATTGCTTCGGGAGGTGGCAATGAGCAGTTCTTC. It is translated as CASSLAIASGGGNEQFF.

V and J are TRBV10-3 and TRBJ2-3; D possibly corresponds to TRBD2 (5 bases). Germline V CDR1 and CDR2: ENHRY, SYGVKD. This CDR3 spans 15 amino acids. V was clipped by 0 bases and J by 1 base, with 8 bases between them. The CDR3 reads CAISESLVGTDTQYF. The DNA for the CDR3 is TGTGCCATCAGTGAGTCACTAGTCGGCACAGATACGCAGTATTTT.

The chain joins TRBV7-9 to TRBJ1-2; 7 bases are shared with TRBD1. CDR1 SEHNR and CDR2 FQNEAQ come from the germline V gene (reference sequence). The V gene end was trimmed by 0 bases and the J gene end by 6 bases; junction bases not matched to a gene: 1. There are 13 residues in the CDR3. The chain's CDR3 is CASSLATGNGYTF. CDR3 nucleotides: TGTGCCAGCAGCTTAGCGACAGGGAATGGCTACACCTTC.

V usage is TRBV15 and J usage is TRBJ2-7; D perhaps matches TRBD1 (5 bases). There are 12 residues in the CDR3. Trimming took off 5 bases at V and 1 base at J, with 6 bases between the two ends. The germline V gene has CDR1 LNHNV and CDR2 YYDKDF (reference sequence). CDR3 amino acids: CATSDRSYEQYF. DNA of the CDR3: TGTGCCACCAGCGACAGATCCTACGAGCAGTACTTC.

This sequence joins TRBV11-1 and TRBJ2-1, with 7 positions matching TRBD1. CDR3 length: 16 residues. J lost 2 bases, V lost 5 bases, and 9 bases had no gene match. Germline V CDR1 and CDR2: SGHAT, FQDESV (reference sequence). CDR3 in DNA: TGTGCCAGCAGCCCACGACAGGGATCCCCCTACAATGAGCAGTTCTTC. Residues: CASSPRQGSPYNEQFF.

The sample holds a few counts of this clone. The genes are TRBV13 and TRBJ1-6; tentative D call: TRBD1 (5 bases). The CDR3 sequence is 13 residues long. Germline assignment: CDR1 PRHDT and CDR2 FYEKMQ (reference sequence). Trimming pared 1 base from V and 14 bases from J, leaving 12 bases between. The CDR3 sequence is CASSLDRIGALHF. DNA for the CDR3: TGTGCCAGCAGCTTAGATCGGATAGGGGCCCTCCACTTT.

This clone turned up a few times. CDR3 in amino acids: CASSFQTGMTGNTEAFF. The CDR3 DNA is TGTGCCAGCTCATTTCAAACAGGGATGACGGGGAACACTGAAGCTTTCTTT. V and J are TRBV18 and TRBJ1-1; weak D call: TRBD1 (6 bases). V was cut by 5 bases and J by 1 base, with 20 bases left in between. Germline-derived CDR1 and CDR2 are KGHSH and LQKENI. The CDR3 has 17 amino acids.

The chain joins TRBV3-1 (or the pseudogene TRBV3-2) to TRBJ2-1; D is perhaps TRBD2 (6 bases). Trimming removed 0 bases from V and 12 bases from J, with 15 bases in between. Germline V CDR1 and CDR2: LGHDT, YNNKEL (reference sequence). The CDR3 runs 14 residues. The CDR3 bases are TGTGCCAGCAGCCAAGACGACGGCGCGGGATGGCAGTTCTTC. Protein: CASSQDDGAGWQFF.

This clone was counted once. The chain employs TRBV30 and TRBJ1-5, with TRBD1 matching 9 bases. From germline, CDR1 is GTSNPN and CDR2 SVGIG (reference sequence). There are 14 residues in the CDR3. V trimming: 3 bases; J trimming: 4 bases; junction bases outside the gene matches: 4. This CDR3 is CAWRKTGGNQPQHF. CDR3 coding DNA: TGTGCCTGGAGGAAGACAGGGGGTAATCAGCCCCAGCATTTT.

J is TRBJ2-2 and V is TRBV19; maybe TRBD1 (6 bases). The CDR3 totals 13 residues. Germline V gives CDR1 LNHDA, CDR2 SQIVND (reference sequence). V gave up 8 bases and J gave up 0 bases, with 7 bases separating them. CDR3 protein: CASQGPNTGELFF. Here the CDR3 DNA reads TGTGCCAGTCAGGGGCCGAACACCGGGGAGCTGTTTTTT.

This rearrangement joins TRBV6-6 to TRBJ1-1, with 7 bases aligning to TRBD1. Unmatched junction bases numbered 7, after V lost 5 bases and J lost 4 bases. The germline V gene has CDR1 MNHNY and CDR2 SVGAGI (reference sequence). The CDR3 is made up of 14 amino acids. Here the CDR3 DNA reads TGTGCCAGCAGTCTCGGGACAGAGATCACTGAAGCTTTCTTT. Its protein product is CASSLGTEITEAFF.

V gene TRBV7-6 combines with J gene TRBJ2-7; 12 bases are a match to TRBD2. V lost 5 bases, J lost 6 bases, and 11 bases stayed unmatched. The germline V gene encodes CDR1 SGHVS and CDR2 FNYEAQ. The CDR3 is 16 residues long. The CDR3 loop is CASSVLAGGSQGEQYF. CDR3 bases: TGTGCCAGCAGCGTCCTAGCGGGAGGGTCGCAGGGCGAGCAGTACTTC.

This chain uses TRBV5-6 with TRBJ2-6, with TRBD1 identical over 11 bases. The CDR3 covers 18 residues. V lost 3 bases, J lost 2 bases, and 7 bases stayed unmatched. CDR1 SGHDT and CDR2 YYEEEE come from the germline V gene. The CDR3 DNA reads TGTGCCAGCAGCTCGAGACCGGGACAGGGGGCTGGGGCCAACGTCCTGACTTTC. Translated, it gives CASSSRPGQGAGANVLTF. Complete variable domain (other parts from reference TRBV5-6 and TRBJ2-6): DAGVTQSPTHLIKTRGQQVTLRCSPKSGHDTVSWYQQALGQGPQFIFQYYEEEERQRGNFPDRFSGHQFPNYSSELNVNALLLGDSALYLCASSSRPGQGAGANVLTFGAGSRLTVL.

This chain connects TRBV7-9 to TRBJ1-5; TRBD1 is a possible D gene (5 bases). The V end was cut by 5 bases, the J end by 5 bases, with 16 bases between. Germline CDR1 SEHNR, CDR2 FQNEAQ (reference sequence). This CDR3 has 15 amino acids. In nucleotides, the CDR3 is TGTGCCAGCAGCCCCCTCCCCTGGGGGGATCAGCCCCAGCATTTT. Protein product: CASSPLPWGDQPQHF.

CDR3 sequence: CASTTGSREKLFF. As DNA, the CDR3 is TGTGCCAGTACGACAGGGTCGCGAGAAAAACTGTTTTTT. This sequence joins TRBV19 and TRBJ1-4; 7 bases map to TRBD1. Germline loops: CDR1 LNHDA, CDR2 SQIVND (reference sequence). J gave up 8 bases and V 7 bases, and 7 bases lay outside the gene matches. The CDR3 covers 13 residues.

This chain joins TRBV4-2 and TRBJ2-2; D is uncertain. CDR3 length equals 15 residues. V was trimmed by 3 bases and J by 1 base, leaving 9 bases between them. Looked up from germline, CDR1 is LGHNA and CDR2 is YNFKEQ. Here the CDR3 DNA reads TGTGCCAGCAGCCAGGCCGCACGGAACACCGGGGAGCTGTTTTTT. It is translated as CASSQAARNTGELFF.

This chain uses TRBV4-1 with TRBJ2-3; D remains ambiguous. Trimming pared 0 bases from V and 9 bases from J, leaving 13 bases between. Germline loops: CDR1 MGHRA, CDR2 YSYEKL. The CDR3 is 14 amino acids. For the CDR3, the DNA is TGCGCCAGCAGCCAAGATTTTGCAAAGCAAACGCAGTATTTT. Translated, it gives CASSQDFAKQTQYF.

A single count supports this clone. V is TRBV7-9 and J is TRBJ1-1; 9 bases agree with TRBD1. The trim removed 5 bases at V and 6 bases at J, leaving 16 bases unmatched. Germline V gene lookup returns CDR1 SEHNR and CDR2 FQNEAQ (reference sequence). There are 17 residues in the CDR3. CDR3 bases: TGTGCCAGCAGCCCCGGAACTGGACAGGGGAGTGTAGCTGAAGCTTTCTTT. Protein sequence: CASSPGTGQGSVAEAFF.

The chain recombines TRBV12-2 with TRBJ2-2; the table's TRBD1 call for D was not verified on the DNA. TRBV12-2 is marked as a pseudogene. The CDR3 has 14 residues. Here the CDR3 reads CASRPVGAGGELFF. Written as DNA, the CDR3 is TGTGCAAGTCGTCCGGTAGGGGCCGGCGGGGAGCTGTTTTTT.

The CDR3 loop reads CASSFEGLETQYF. CDR3 nucleotides: TGTGCCAGCAGCTTCGAGGGCCTGGAGACCCAGTACTTC. The V and J genes are TRBV5-6 and TRBJ2-5; D is perhaps TRBD2 (5 bases). With 2 bases removed from V and 5 bases from J, the gap between germline ends came to 10 bases. There are 13 residues in the CDR3. Germline-derived CDR1 and CDR2 are SGHDT and YYEEEE.

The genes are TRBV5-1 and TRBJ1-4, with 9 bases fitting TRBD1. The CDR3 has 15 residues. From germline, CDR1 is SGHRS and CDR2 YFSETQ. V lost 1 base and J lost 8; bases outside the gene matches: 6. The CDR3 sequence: CASSLLGTGKEKLFF. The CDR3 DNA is TGCGCCAGCAGCTTGTTAGGGACAGGGAAAGAAAAACTGTTTTTT.

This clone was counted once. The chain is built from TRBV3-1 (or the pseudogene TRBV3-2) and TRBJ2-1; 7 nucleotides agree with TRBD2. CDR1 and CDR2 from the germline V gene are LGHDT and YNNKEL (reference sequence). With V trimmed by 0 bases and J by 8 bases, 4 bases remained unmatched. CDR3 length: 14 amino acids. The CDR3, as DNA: TGTGCCAGCAGCCAAGATGAAGGGAGGGATGAGCAGTTCTTC. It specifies CASSQDEGRDEQFF.

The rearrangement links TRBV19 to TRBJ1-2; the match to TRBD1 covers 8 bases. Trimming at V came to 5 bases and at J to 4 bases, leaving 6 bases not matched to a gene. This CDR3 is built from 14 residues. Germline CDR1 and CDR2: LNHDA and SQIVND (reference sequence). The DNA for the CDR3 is TGTGCCAGTAGTCCGGGGACAGGTAGCTATGGCTACACCTTC. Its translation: CASSPGTGSYGYTF.

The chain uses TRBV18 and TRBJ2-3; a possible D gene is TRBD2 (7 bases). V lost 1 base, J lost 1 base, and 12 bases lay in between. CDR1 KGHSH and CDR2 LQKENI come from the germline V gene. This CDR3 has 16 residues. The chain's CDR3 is CASSPRGGDRTDTQYF. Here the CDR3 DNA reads TGTGCCAGCTCACCACGCGGGGGCGATCGCACAGATACGCAGTATTTT.

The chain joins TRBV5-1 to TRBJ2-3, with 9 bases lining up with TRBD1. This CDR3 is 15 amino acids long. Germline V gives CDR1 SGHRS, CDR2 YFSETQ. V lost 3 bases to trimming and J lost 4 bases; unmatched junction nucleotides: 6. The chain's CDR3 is CASSYGQGHADTQYF. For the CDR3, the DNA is TGCGCCAGCAGCTACGGACAGGGGCATGCAGATACGCAGTATTTT.

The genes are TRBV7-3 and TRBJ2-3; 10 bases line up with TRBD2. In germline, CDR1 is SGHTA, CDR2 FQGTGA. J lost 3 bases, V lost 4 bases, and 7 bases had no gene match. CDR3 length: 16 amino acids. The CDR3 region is CASSSRASGSTDTQYF. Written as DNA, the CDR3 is TGTGCCAGCAGCTCCCGGGCTAGCGGGAGTACAGATACGCAGTATTTT.

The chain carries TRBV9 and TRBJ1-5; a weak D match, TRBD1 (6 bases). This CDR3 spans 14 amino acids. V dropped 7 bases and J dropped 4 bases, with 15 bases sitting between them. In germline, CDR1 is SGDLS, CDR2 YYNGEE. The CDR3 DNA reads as TGTGCCAGCGGACGGACAGTAGCTAATCAGCCCCAGCATTTT. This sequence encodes CASGRTVANQPQHF. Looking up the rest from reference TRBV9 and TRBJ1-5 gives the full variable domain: DSGVTQTPKHLITATGQRVTLRCSPRSGDLSVYWYQQSLDQGLQFLIQYYNGEERAKGNILERFSAQQFPDLHSELNLSSLELGDSALYFCASGRTVANQPQHFGDGTRLSIL.

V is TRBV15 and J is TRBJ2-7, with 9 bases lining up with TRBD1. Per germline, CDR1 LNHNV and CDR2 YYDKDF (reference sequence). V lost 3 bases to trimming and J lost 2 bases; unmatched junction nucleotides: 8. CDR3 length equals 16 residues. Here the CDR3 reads CATSSPGRQGAYEQYF. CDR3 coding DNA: TGTGCCACCAGCAGCCCAGGGAGACAGGGGGCCTACGAGCAGTACTTC.

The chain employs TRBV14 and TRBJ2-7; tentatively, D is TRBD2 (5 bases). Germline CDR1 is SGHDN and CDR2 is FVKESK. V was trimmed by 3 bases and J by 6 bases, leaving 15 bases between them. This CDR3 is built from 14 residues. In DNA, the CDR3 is TGTGCCAGCAGCCAGGCTTGGGCCGGAGGCGAGCAGTACTTC. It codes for CASSQAWAGGEQYF.